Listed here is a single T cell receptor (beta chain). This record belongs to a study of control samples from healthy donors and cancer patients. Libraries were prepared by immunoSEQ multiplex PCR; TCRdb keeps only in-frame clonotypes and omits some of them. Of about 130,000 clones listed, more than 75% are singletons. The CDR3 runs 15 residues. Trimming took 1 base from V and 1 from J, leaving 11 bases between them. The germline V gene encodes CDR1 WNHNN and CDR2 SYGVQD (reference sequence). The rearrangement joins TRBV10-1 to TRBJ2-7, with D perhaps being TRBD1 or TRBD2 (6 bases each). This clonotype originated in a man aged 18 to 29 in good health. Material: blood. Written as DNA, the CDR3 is TGCGCCAGCAGTGAGTTCAGGGGAGGATCCTACGAGCAGTACTTC. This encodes CASSEFRGGSYEQYF.